The 16 T cell receptor beta chains given below trace back to one sample, sequenced in a study of T cells in Graves' hyperthyroidism and ophthalmopathy. It was RNA transcripts that yielded the amplified TCR beta CDR3 regions. In the first-round RT-PCR of the TCR CDR3, the HTBI primer set was used. In TCRdb, the multiplex PCR reads were re-called with MiXCR into one record per CDR3 protein. Of hundreds of thousands of distinct CDR3 sequences listed, more than 14% are singletons. Input material: blood. These receptors were obtained from a woman aged 45-65 years with Graves' ophthalmopathy.

This clonotype came up a few times. CDR3 sequence (DNA): TGTGCCAGCAGCCCTTCCGCCCTAGCGGGAGCACGGAACACCGGGGAGCTGTTTTTT. This encodes CASSPSALAGARNTGELFF. The chain joins TRBV7-3 to TRBJ2-2; TRBD2 aligns across 10 bases. V dropped 5 bases and J dropped 1; count of bases not matched to a gene: 13. CDR3 size: 19 residues. The germline gives CDR1 SGHTA, CDR2 FQGTGA.

In its sample, this clonotype was seen many times. This sequence joins TRBV20-1 and TRBJ2-7; 7 nucleotides line up with TRBD2. The length of the CDR3 is 12 residues. CDR1 and CDR2 from the germline V gene are DFQATT and SNEGSKA (reference sequence). V gave up 8 bases and J gave up 6 bases; unmatched junction bases: 10. CDR3 DNA: TGCAGTACGCACGATACGGGAGGCGAGCAGTACTTC. Protein product: CSTHDTGGEQYF.

In this sample, this clonotype turned up many times. The chain couples TRBV27 to TRBJ1-1; the D gene is possibly TRBD1 (5 bases). This CDR3 contains 13 residues. Trimming stripped 5 bases from V and 7 bases from J, with 14 bases between. Germline CDR1 reads MNHEY; CDR2 reads SMNVEV (reference sequence). CDR3 region: CASSPQGESEAFF. In DNA, the CDR3 is TGTGCCAGCAGTCCCCAAGGGGAAAGTGAAGCTTTCTTT.

As for this clonotype: This may be a read error: a much more frequent sequence differs by one nucleotide. The CDR3 protein is CASSPWEGSYEQFF. The CDR3 nucleotides are TGTGCCAGCAGCCCCTGGGAGGGCTCCTACGAGCAGTTCTTC. V gene TRBV9 combines with J gene TRBJ2-7; 7 bases match TRBD2. The J call is uncertain, as TRBJ2-1 better fits the DNA end. CDR3 size: 14 residues. Germline V gene sequence: CDR1 SGDLS, CDR2 YYNGEE.

This clonotype was seen many times. This rearrangement joins TRBV2 to TRBJ2-1; 15 positions agree with TRBD2. CDR3 length: 15 amino acids. Germline loops: CDR1 SNHLY, CDR2 FYNNEI. After removal of 4 bases from V and 8 bases from J, the junction contained 3 bases not matched to a gene. The CDR3 nucleotides are TGTGCCAGCAGTGGGACTAGCGGGAGGGCGGATGAGCAGTTCTTC. This gives the protein CASSGTSGRADEQFF.

This clonotype was picked up many times. The V and J genes are TRBV27 and TRBJ2-7, with D possibly matching TRBD2 (6 bases). The V gene's germline CDR1 is MNHEY and CDR2 SMNVEV (reference sequence). The CDR3 is 12 amino acids. Trimming took off 7 bases at V and 4 bases at J, with 11 bases between the two ends. The CDR3 DNA follows: TGTGCCAGCAACGCCCGGGGGTACGAGCAGTACTTC. Amino acids: CASNARGYEQYF.

A few counts support this clonotype. The chain couples TRBV6-2 or TRBV6-3 to TRBJ1-1; 8 nucleotides line up with TRBD1. CDR3 length: 16 residues. The germline V gene encodes CDR1 MNHEY and CDR2 SVGEGT. With 0 bases clipped from V and 3 bases from J, the junction kept 6 bases outside the gene matches. Here the CDR3 reads CASSYSTHRGYTEAFF. CDR3 DNA sequence: TGTGCCAGCAGTTACTCAACCCACAGGGGGTACACTGAAGCTTTCTTT.

Note on this clonotype: The junction does not match germline at one end; this may be a read error. V usage is TRBV2 and J usage is TRBJ1-6; 9 bases fit TRBD1. Germline lookup yields CDR1 SNHLY and CDR2 FYNNEI. This CDR3 has 15 residues. CDR3 bases: TGTACCAGCAGGGCGGGACAGGGTGCTAATTCACCCCTCCACTTT. Protein: CTSRAGQGANSPLHF.

This clonotype has ten or more counts. The V and J genes are TRBV9 and TRBJ2-1, with 7 bases fitting TRBD2. Germline V CDR1 and CDR2: SGDLS, YYNGEE. J gave up 9 bases and V 4 bases, and 7 bases lay outside the gene matches. This CDR3 has 13 residues. CDR3 DNA: TGTGCCAGCAGCCCCGGACTAGTTTCTGAGCAGTTCTTC. Encoded protein: CASSPGLVSEQFF.

The chain links TRBV5-1 to TRBJ2-1; D remains ambiguous. The CDR3 is 12 amino acids. Per the germline V gene, CDR1 is SGHRS and CDR2 is YFSETQ. With 4 bases removed from V and 4 bases from J, the gap between germline ends came to 6 bases. The CDR3 nucleotides read TGCGCCAGCAGCCTTCATTACAATGAGCAGTTCTTC. Protein product: CASSLHYNEQFF.

V gene TRBV6-2 or TRBV6-3 combines with J gene TRBJ1-5; 9 bases agree with TRBD1. The CDR3 loop spans 13 amino acids. V lost 6 bases and J lost 12; bases outside the gene matches: 9. The V gene's germline CDR1 is MNHEY and CDR2 SVGEGT. The chain's CDR3 is CASSPGTGMHQHF. CDR3 nucleotide sequence: TGTGCCAGCAGCCCCGGGACAGGGATGCACCAGCATTTT.

This clonotype was seen ten or more times. The V gene is TRBV20-1, the J gene TRBJ2-2; maybe TRBD2 (5 bases). Germline V gene sequence: CDR1 DFQATT, CDR2 SNEGSKA (reference sequence). V lost 6 bases to trimming and J lost 4 bases, with 21 bases between them. The CDR3 loop spans 16 amino acids. The CDR3 sequence: CSALQSSLSGTGELFF. The CDR3 DNA sequence: TGCAGTGCACTTCAATCTAGCTTATCAGGCACCGGGGAGCTGTTTTTT.

This clonotype was detected ten times or more. The J gene is TRBJ2-4, the V gene TRBV28; tentative D call: TRBD1 (6 bases). The CDR3 extends over 15 amino acids. V was trimmed by 2 bases and J by 4 bases, leaving 12 bases between them. In germline, CDR1 is MDHEN, CDR2 SYDVKM. DNA for the CDR3: TGTGCCAGCAGTTTAACAGGGCTAGGTAAAAACATTCAGTACTTC. Encoded protein: CASSLTGLGKNIQYF.

In this sample, this clonotype turned up many times. The rearrangement uses TRBV7-9 and TRBJ2-1, with D perhaps matching TRBD2 (5 bases). CDR3 length equals 15 residues. Germline V gives CDR1 SEHNR, CDR2 FQNEAQ (reference sequence). With 1 base removed from V and 9 bases from J, the gap between germline ends came to 16 bases. DNA for the CDR3: TGTGCCAGCAGCTTAGAGAGGGCCGGCCCCAGTGAGCAGTTCTTC. Translated, it gives CASSLERAGPSEQFF.

A remark on this clonotype: Just one base apart from a much larger clone, this may be a read error. V usage is TRBV6-5 and J usage is TRBJ1-2; D remains unclear. The V and J ends lost 0 bases and 4 bases respectively, with 9 bases between them. Germline CDR1 is MNHEY and CDR2 is SVGAGI. The CDR3 covers 14 residues. Here the CDR3 DNA reads TGTGCCAGCAGTTACTCGGAGAGCGCCTATGGCTACACCTTC. This gives the protein CASSYSESAYGYTF.

This clonotype was found a few times. The rearrangement uses TRBV29-1 and TRBJ2-4, with 9 bases identical to TRBD1. The germline V gene has CDR1 SQVTM and CDR2 ANQGSEA. This CDR3 spans 13 amino acids. V shed 7 bases, J shed 5 bases, and the junction held 6 bases outside the gene matches. CDR3 protein: CSGGTGTQNIQYF. The CDR3, as DNA: TGCAGCGGTGGGACAGGGACACAAAACATTCAGTACTTC. Together with reference TRBV29-1 and TRBJ2-4, the CDR3 gives the full variable domain: SAVISQKPSRDICQRGTSLTIQCQVDSQVTMMFWYRQQPGQSLTLIATANQGSEATYESGFVIDKFPISRPNLTFSTLTVSNMSPEDSSIYLCSGGTGTQNIQYFGAGTRLSVL.